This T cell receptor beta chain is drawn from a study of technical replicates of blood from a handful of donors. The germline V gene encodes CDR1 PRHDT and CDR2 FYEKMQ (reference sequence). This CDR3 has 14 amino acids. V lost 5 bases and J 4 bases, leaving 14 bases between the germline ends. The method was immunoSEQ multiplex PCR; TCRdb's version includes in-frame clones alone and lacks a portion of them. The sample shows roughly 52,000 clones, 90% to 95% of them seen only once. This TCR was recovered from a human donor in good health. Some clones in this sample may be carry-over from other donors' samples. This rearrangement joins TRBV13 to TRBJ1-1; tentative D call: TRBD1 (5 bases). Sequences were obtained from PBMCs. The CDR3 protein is CASSPRRGITEAFF. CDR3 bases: TGTGCCAGCAGCCCACGGCGGGGGATCACTGAAGCTTTCTTT.